This T cell receptor (beta chain) was captured in a study of cytomegalovirus exposure and HLA in healthy donors. Study overall: Some 85 million unique TCRs, all from HLA-typed donors, were included in an early release of the data.

Of note for this clone: Its antigen remains unidentified.

Study-wide results and limits: Within an earlier analysis, most TCR beta V segments proved productive either about 90% or about 30% of the time. Certain sequence variants were highly shared and formed a cluster, and this cluster was likely a sequencing artifact. Reportedly, cytomegalovirus status was diagnosed with high sensitivity and specificity.

Germline CDR1 and CDR2: LGHNA and YNFKEQ. The CDR3 extends over 17 amino acids. V shed 0 bases and J 6 bases; nucleotides not matched to a gene: 10. 13 Jbeta primers and 60 Vbeta primers were used for the PCR. The method was immunoSEQ multiplex PCR; TCRdb's version includes in-frame clones alone and lacks a portion of them. The repertoire consists of roughly 180,000 clones, with 80% occurring once and the leading ten covering around 1.4%. Sequenced material: PBMCs. The sequence was obtained from a girl aged 10 to 17 in good health and CMV-seropositive. This rearrangement joins TRBV4-2 to TRBJ2-3; 9 bases are a match to TRBD2. CDR3 in amino acids: CASSQDSPTSGSDTQYF. The DNA for the CDR3 is TGTGCCAGCAGCCAAGATAGCCCGACTAGCGGCAGCGATACGCAGTATTTT.